The 26 T cell receptor beta chains below all came from one sample that was sequenced in a study of identical twins. TCRdb redid the calling of the 5' RACE reads with MiXCR, one entry per CDR3 protein. The table lists some 1,700,000 distinct CDR3 sequences, around 33% of them singletons. The sample consisted of cord blood. The receptors stem from a newborn girl in good health.

This chain connects TRBV7-9 to TRBJ2-3; D remains unclear. The germline CDR1 and CDR2 sequences are SEHNR and FQNEAQ (reference sequence). The CDR3 sequence is 12 residues long. V lost 5 bases, J lost 5 bases, and 8 bases lay in between. DNA for the CDR3: TGTGCCAGCAGCGTGCGGAGAGATACGCAGTATTTT. Translating gives CASSVRRDTQYF.

This chain joins TRBV7-9 and TRBJ1-2, with 8 bases identical to TRBD1. In germline, CDR1 is SEHNR, CDR2 FQNEAQ (reference sequence). The V gene end was trimmed by 5 bases and the J gene end by 7 bases; junction bases not matched to a gene: 12. The CDR3 has 15 amino acids. CDR3 protein: CASSLRQGSTSGYTF. The CDR3 bases are TGTGCCAGCAGCCTACGACAGGGGTCTACGTCTGGCTACACCTTC.

The chain is built from TRBV7-9 and TRBJ1-3, with a tentative D call TRBD1 (6 bases). Trimming took off 2 bases at V and 6 bases at J, with 14 bases between the two ends. Germline CDR1 SEHNR, CDR2 FQNEAQ (reference sequence). This CDR3 region has 15 residues. CDR3: CASSLSGGAENTIYF. For the CDR3, the DNA is TGTGCCAGCAGCTTATCGGGGGGCGCGGAAAACACCATATATTTT.

This clonotype occurred many times. The rearrangement links TRBV4-2 to TRBJ2-1; D possibly corresponds to TRBD2 (5 bases). The CDR3 is 16 amino acids. Per germline, CDR1 LGHNA and CDR2 YNFKEQ. The V end was cut by 0 bases, the J end by 0 bases, with 9 bases between. Here the CDR3 reads CASSQDRRVSYNEQFF. CDR3 in DNA: TGTGCCAGCAGCCAAGATCGGCGGGTCTCCTACAATGAGCAGTTCTTC.

This clonotype was observed a handful of times. CDR3 protein: CASSLSGGGGEQYF. CDR3 sequence (DNA): TGTGCCAGCAGTTTGTCAGGGGGCGGGGGCGAGCAGTACTTC. V is TRBV28 and J is TRBJ2-5; tentatively, D is TRBD1 (8 bases). Matching the DNA end better, TRBJ2-7 makes the J call doubtful. This CDR3 region has 14 residues. Germline loops: CDR1 MDHEN, CDR2 SYDVKM.

The rearrangement links TRBV10-3 to TRBJ1-2; the match to TRBD1 covers 7 bases. CDR1 and CDR2 from the germline V gene are ENHRY and SYGVKD. The V segment lost 3 bases and the J segment 7 bases; nucleotides outside the gene matches: 2. The CDR3 loop spans 12 amino acids. The CDR3 reads CAISEGGAGYTF. The CDR3 nucleotides read TGTGCCATCAGTGAAGGGGGCGCTGGCTACACCTTC.

This clonotype has more than one count but fewer than ten. The V call is TRBV3-1, the J call TRBJ2-7; 8 positions agree with TRBD2. The last part of the DNA fits TRBJ2-5 better; the J call may be wrong. The CDR3 is 15 residues long. In germline, CDR1 is LGHDT, CDR2 YNNKEL (reference sequence). CDR3 in amino acids: CASSQDRGGGETQYF. The CDR3 DNA follows: TGTGCCAGCAGCCAAGATCGGGGGGGCGGTGAGACCCAGTACTTC.

This clonotype appeared a few times. The chain links TRBV28 to TRBJ2-7; D may be TRBD1 or TRBD2 (5 bases each). V gave up 3 bases and J gave up 0 bases, with 12 bases separating them. Looked up from germline, CDR1 is MDHEN and CDR2 is SYDVKM. This CDR3 comprises 15 residues. CDR3 sequence (DNA): TGTGCCAGCAGTTTGGGGCACCGGGGCTCCTACGAGCAGTACTTC. Amino acid sequence: CASSLGHRGSYEQYF.

This clonotype was counted between two and nine times. V usage is TRBV7-7 and J usage is TRBJ2-5; a possible D gene is TRBD2 (6 bases). Trimming removed 5 bases from V and 5 bases from J, with 18 bases in between. This CDR3 comprises 15 residues. Germline V gene sequence: CDR1 SSHAT, CDR2 FNYEAQ (reference sequence). CDR3 protein: CASSPGGASWETQYF. CDR3 nucleotide sequence: TGTGCCAGCAGCCCAGGAGGGGCCTCGTGGGAGACCCAGTACTTC.

The chain carries TRBV5-1 and TRBJ2-7, with 7 bases identical to TRBD2. CDR3 length: 14 amino acids. V was pared by 3 bases and J by 7 bases, with 10 bases of the junction left unmatched. Germline lookup yields CDR1 SGHRS and CDR2 YFSETQ. In DNA, the CDR3 is TGCGCCAGCAGCTGGAAAGCGGGGAGCAATGAGCAGTACTTC. Its protein product is CASSWKAGSNEQYF.

V gene TRBV6-5 combines with J gene TRBJ2-3, with 7 positions matching TRBD1. The CDR3 has 14 residues. The V gene end was trimmed by 2 bases and the J gene end by 4 bases; junction bases not matched to a gene: 3. CDR1 is MNHEY and CDR2 is SVGAGI in the germline V gene. The CDR3 DNA reads TGTGCCAGCAGTTACCCCACAGGGGCAGATACGCAGTATTTT. This sequence encodes CASSYPTGADTQYF.

V and J are TRBV12-3 or TRBV12-4 and TRBJ2-3, with 7 bases identical to TRBD1. Losses at the gene ends were 0 bases for V and 1 base for J; bases not matched to a gene: 4. The CDR3 runs 16 residues. CDR3 nucleotide sequence: TGTGCCAGCAGTTTAGCGATAGGACAGGGCACAGATACGCAGTATTTT. The encoded protein is CASSLAIGQGTDTQYF.

The chain joins TRBV4-2 to TRBJ2-5; possible D gene TRBD2, 6 bases. CDR3 length equals 16 residues. The germline V gene encodes CDR1 LGHNA and CDR2 YNFKEQ. V was trimmed by 1 base and J by 1 base, leaving 13 bases between them. The CDR3 nucleotides are TGTGCCAGCAGCCAAGGTGCGGGGTACCTCCAAGAGACCCAGTACTTC. It is translated as CASSQGAGYLQETQYF.

This clonotype has a handful of counts. The V call is TRBV20-1, the J call TRBJ2-7; 8 bases fit TRBD2. Trimming at V came to 3 bases and at J to 0 bases, leaving 10 bases not matched to a gene. The CDR3 spans 16 residues. Germline CDR1 is DFQATT and CDR2 is SNEGSKA (reference sequence). CDR3 loop: CSARSVCGRSSYEQYF. CDR3 in DNA: TGCAGTGCTAGGAGCGTCTGCGGGAGGTCCTCCTACGAGCAGTACTTC.

The rearrangement joins TRBV5-1 to TRBJ1-1, with D possibly being TRBD1 (5 bases). Looked up from germline, CDR1 is SGHRS and CDR2 is YFSETQ. The CDR3 totals 13 residues. V lost 4 bases and J lost 5, with 12 bases in between. The CDR3 protein is CASSERPGTEAFF. CDR3 DNA sequence: TGCGCCAGCAGCGAGCGCCCAGGGACTGAAGCTTTCTTT.

V gene TRBV5-1 combines with J gene TRBJ1-2, with 9 bases that match TRBD1. CDR1 and CDR2 (germline): SGHRS, YFSETQ. V dropped 2 bases and J dropped 4; count of bases not matched to a gene: 9. This CDR3 is built from 16 residues. Written as DNA, the CDR3 is TGCGCCAGCAGCTTACCCGGGACAGGGAGGACCTATGGCTACACCTTC. It specifies CASSLPGTGRTYGYTF.

The gene calls are TRBV28 and TRBJ2-1; 8 bases match TRBD2. J lost 6 bases, V lost 4 bases, and 5 bases had no gene match. The germline V gene encodes CDR1 MDHEN and CDR2 SYDVKM. The CDR3 is made up of 14 amino acids. CDR3 loop: CASSSPSGLNEQFF. The CDR3 nucleotides read TGTGCCAGCAGTTCCCCTAGCGGGCTCAATGAGCAGTTCTTC. The variable domain in full, with the rest retrieved from reference TRBV28 and TRBJ2-1, is DVKVTQSSRYLVKRTGEKVFLECVQDMDHENMFWYRQDPGLGLRLIYFSYDVKMKEKGDIPEGYSVSREKKERFSLILESASTNQTSMYLCASSSPSGLNEQFFGPGTRLTVL.

This chain links TRBV20-1 with TRBJ2-3; 7 bases are a match to TRBD2. The CDR3 consists of 12 residues. V lost 3 bases, J lost 5 bases, and 2 bases stayed unmatched. CDR1 is DFQATT, CDR2 SNEGSKA, per germline (reference sequence). CDR3: CSARGGVDTQYF. CDR3 in DNA: TGCAGTGCTAGGGGAGGGGTAGATACGCAGTATTTT.

The chain employs TRBV20-1 and TRBJ2-2; D is unresolved. The CDR3 runs 13 residues. CDR1 is DFQATT and CDR2 is SNEGSKA in the germline V gene (reference sequence). V was shortened by 3 bases and J by 1 base, with 6 bases between the two germline ends. CDR3 amino acids: CSASRLNTGELFF. CDR3 DNA: TGCAGTGCTAGCAGGTTGAACACCGGGGAGCTGTTTTTT.

The rearrangement uses TRBV20-1 and TRBJ1-2; 12 nucleotides match TRBD1. V lost 6 bases, J lost 6 bases, and 5 bases stayed unmatched. The CDR3 spans 13 residues. CDR1 and CDR2 from the germline V gene are DFQATT and SNEGSKA (reference sequence). The CDR3 is CSAWDRGPNGYTF. The DNA of the CDR3 is TGCAGTGCCTGGGACAGGGGGCCGAATGGCTACACCTTC.

In the case of this clonotype: One end of the junction does not line up with germline, which may come from a read error. The gene calls are TRBV11-2 and TRBJ2-1, with 8 positions matching TRBD2. Germline lookup yields CDR1 SGHAT and CDR2 FQNNGV. The CDR3 has 15 residues. The CDR3 sequence is CATSPGTSWVHEQFF. CDR3 coding DNA: TGTGCCACCAGCCCCGGGACTAGTTGGGTCCATGAGCAGTTCTTC.

This chain connects TRBV12-3 or TRBV12-4 to TRBJ1-2; TRBD1 aligns across 7 bases. The CDR3 has 15 amino acids. V trimming: 4 bases; J trimming: 5 bases; junction bases outside the gene matches: 10. The CDR3: CASSSSTGTLYGYTF. The CDR3 DNA follows: TGTGCCAGCAGTTCGTCGACAGGGACCCTATATGGCTACACCTTC.

The V gene is TRBV29-1, the J gene TRBJ2-3, with 8 bases aligning to TRBD2. Germline loops: CDR1 SQVTM, CDR2 ANQGSEA. This CDR3 is 16 amino acids long. With V trimmed by 1 base and J by 6 bases, 12 bases remained unmatched. The CDR3 DNA is TGCAGCGTTGAAGTCGGGCTAGCGGGCCCCGCGGATACGCAGTATTTT. Amino acids: CSVEVGLAGPADTQYF.

The chain employs TRBV7-8 and TRBJ1-1; the D is unclear. This CDR3 is 13 amino acids long. The germline gives CDR1 SGHVS, CDR2 FQNEAQ. V lost 5 bases, J lost 1 base, and 8 bases lay in between. The CDR3 DNA sequence: TGTGCCAGCAGCCATACAGAGAACACTGAAGCTTTCTTT. It encodes CASSHTENTEAFF.

The chain has TRBV24-1 and TRBJ1-2, with D possibly being TRBD1 (6 bases). CDR1 and CDR2 (germline): KGHDR, SFDVKD. The CDR3 sequence is 13 residues long. V was pared by 5 bases and J by 4 bases, with 10 bases between. The DNA of the CDR3 is TGTGCCACCAGTGCCTCAGGGGTCTATGGCTACACCTTC. It is translated as CATSASGVYGYTF.

This clonotype was picked up many times. This chain connects TRBV4-2 to TRBJ2-1; TRBD2 aligns across 11 bases. This CDR3 has 16 amino acids. Germline loops: CDR1 LGHNA, CDR2 YNFKEQ. Trimming cost V 0 bases and J 6 bases; bases outside gene matches: 4. The CDR3 nucleotides are TGTGCCAGCAGCCAAGATGTGACTAGCGGGATCAATGAGCAGTTCTTC. It specifies CASSQDVTSGINEQFF.